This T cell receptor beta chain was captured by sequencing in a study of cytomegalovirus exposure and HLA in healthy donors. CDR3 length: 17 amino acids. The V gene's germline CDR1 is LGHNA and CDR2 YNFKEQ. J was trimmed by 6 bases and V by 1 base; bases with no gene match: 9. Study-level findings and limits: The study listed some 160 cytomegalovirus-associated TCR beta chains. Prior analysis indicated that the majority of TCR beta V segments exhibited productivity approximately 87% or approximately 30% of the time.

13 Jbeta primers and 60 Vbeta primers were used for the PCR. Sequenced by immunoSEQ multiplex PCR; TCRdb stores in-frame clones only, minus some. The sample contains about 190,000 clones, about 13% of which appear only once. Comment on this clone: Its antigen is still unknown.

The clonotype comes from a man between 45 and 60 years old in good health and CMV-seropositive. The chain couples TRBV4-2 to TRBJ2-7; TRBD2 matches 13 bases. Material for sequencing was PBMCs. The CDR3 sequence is CASSQGLAGGPRSEQYF. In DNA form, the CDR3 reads TGTGCCAGCAGCCAAGGACTAGCGGGGGGCCCACGTAGCGAGCAGTACTTC.